One and the same sample provided the 28 T cell receptor beta chains below, sequenced in a study of T cell responses to AZD1222 COVID-19 vaccine. Some clones are missing from TCRdb's copy, which holds only in-frame ones; the method was immunoSEQ multiplex PCR. Among under 110,000 clones listed, under 90% were seen once. The material was peripheral blood, obtained on day 0 of AZD1222 vaccination. The receptors come from an adult in good health.

V gene TRBV4-2 combines with J gene TRBJ2-7; 8 positions match TRBD1. This CDR3 has 15 amino acids. The V and J ends lost 0 bases and 4 bases, in that order; junction bases with no gene match: 5. Germline V gene lookup returns CDR1 LGHNA and CDR2 YNFKEQ. DNA of the CDR3: TGTGCCAGCAGCCAAGATCAGGGGGCATCGTACGAGCAGTACTTC. This translates into CASSQDQGASYEQYF.

This clone was seen more than once but under ten times. This chain links TRBV19 with TRBJ1-2; TRBD1 aligns across 8 bases. The V gene end was trimmed by 4 bases and the J gene end by 7 bases; junction bases not matched to a gene: 5. Germline V lookup: CDR1 LNHDA, CDR2 SQIVND (reference sequence). The CDR3 contains 13 residues. The CDR3 reads CASSTTGQGGYTF. CDR3 bases: TGTGCCAGTAGTACCACAGGACAGGGTGGCTACACCTTC.

This clone was observed a single time. The V call is TRBV5-1, the J call TRBJ2-6; 14 nucleotides match TRBD2. The ends lost 3 bases at V and 1 base at J; junction bases unmatched: 3. The CDR3 has 18 amino acids. The germline CDR1 and CDR2 sequences are SGHRS and YFSETQ. The DNA for the CDR3 is TGCGCCAGCAGCTCGGGACTAGCGGGAGCGTCTGGGGCCAACGTCCTGACTTTC. Residues: CASSSGLAGASGANVLTF.

This chain connects TRBV19 to TRBJ2-7; 12 bases agree with TRBD1. CDR1 and CDR2 from the germline V gene are LNHDA and SQIVND (reference sequence). After removal of 6 bases from V and 3 bases from J, the junction contained 3 bases not matched to a gene. CDR3 length: 14 amino acids. The CDR3 DNA reads as TGTGCCAGTAGGGGGACAGGGGGCAGCTACGAGCAGTACTTC. This gives the protein CASRGTGGSYEQYF.

The J gene is TRBJ1-5, the V gene TRBV6-5, with D unclear. The V end lost 0 bases, the J end lost 7 bases, and 13 bases lay between the germline ends. CDR1 and CDR2 from the germline V gene are MNHEY and SVGAGI. The CDR3 runs to 15 residues. The CDR3 DNA reads as TGTGCCAGCAGTTACTCGGCGGTTCTGAGGCAGCCCCAGCATTTT. This codes for CASSYSAVLRQPQHF.

The V gene is TRBV6-1, the J gene TRBJ2-7; maybe TRBD1 (6 bases). Germline V lookup: CDR1 MNHNS, CDR2 SASEGT. Between the trimmed V and J ends, which lost 4 bases and 1 base, there was a span of 20 bases. This CDR3 contains 17 residues. The CDR3 nucleotides are TGTGCCAGCAGTGCCACAATCACAGGGATTTCGTCCTACGAGCAGTACTTC. This encodes CASSATITGISSYEQYF.

This clone came up once. The chain uses TRBV28 and TRBJ2-1; no clear D gene. V was clipped by 3 bases and J by 0 bases, with 9 bases between them. CDR1 and CDR2 from the germline V gene are MDHEN and SYDVKM. This CDR3 is built from 15 residues. This CDR3 is CASSFYPRSYNEQFF. The CDR3 nucleotides read TGTGCCAGCAGTTTCTATCCTCGCTCCTACAATGAGCAGTTCTTC. The variable domain in full, with the rest retrieved from reference TRBV28 and TRBJ2-1, is DVKVTQSSRYLVKRTGEKVFLECVQDMDHENMFWYRQDPGLGLRLIYFSYDVKMKEKGDIPEGYSVSREKKERFSLILESASTNQTSMYLCASSFYPRSYNEQFFGPGTRLTVL.

This rearrangement joins TRBV19 to TRBJ1-2; D gene unclear. The V gene lost 3 bases and the J gene lost 4 bases, with 12 bases spanning the gap. This CDR3 comprises 14 residues. Germline CDR1 is LNHDA and CDR2 is SQIVND (reference sequence). The CDR3 DNA reads TGTGCCAGTAGTATCCCTACGAGATTCTATGGCTACACCTTC. This translates into CASSIPTRFYGYTF.

The J gene is TRBJ2-3, the V gene TRBV7-9; no reliable D call. Trimming cost V 4 bases and J 6 bases, with 8 bases left between them. Germline V gene data show CDR1 as SEHNR and CDR2 as FQNEAQ (reference sequence). This CDR3 comprises 12 residues. The chain's CDR3 is CASSSLEDTQYF. CDR3 nucleotides: TGTGCCAGCAGCTCCTTAGAGGATACGCAGTATTTT.

This clone has only one observation. The genes are TRBV18 and TRBJ2-1; D is possibly TRBD2 (5 bases). This CDR3 spans 15 amino acids. V was cut by 0 bases and J by 8 bases, with 14 bases left in between. In germline, CDR1 is KGHSH, CDR2 LQKENI. CDR3 region: CASSPPDSRSDEQFF. In DNA, the CDR3 is TGTGCCAGCTCACCACCGGACTCCCGTTCGGATGAGCAGTTCTTC.

This clone is judged medium-sized. This chain uses TRBV18 with TRBJ2-7; D is possibly TRBD1 (6 bases). V gave up 1 base and J gave up 5 bases, with 12 bases separating them. Germline V gives CDR1 KGHSH, CDR2 LQKENI. This CDR3 is 14 amino acids long. The CDR3 spells CASSPRAQGHEQYF. The CDR3 coding sequence is TGTGCCAGCTCACCACGTGCACAGGGTCACGAGCAGTACTTC.

V usage is TRBV20-1 and J usage is TRBJ2-3; TRBD1 aligns across 8 bases. Germline-derived CDR1 and CDR2 are DFQATT and SNEGSKA (reference sequence). V gave up 3 bases and J gave up 5 bases; unmatched junction bases: 7. This CDR3 region has 14 residues. The CDR3 here is CSASWTGKLDTQYF. DNA for the CDR3: TGCAGTGCTAGTTGGACAGGGAAGTTAGATACGCAGTATTTT.

This clone was counted between two and nine times. The rearrangement uses TRBV11-1 and TRBJ2-1, with 8 positions matching TRBD1. The CDR3 is 15 amino acids. Germline CDR1 reads SGHAT; CDR2 reads FQDESV (reference sequence). V lost 7 bases to trimming and J lost 8 bases; unmatched junction nucleotides: 13. The DNA of the CDR3 is TGTGCCAGCACTCCTTCAGGGGGCATCGGCCATGAGCAGTTCTTC. Translating it yields CASTPSGGIGHEQFF.

This rearrangement joins TRBV29-1 to TRBJ1-2, with D unresolved. Germline-derived CDR1 and CDR2 are SQVTM and ANQGSEA. Trimming left V 5 bases short and J 4 bases short, with 17 bases between. There are 14 residues in the CDR3. The CDR3 region has the DNA TGCAGCGTTATCGTACGGCAGGACGGCTATGGCTACACCTTC. Translation gives CSVIVRQDGYGYTF.

A single count supports this clone. This rearrangement joins TRBV19 to TRBJ2-2, with TRBD1 identical over 7 bases. Germline CDR1 LNHDA, CDR2 SQIVND (reference sequence). The CDR3 spans 16 residues. With 5 bases clipped from V and 0 bases from J, the junction kept 6 bases outside the gene matches. Written as DNA, the CDR3 is TGTGCCAGTAGTCCGTGGACAGGACCGAACACCGGGGAGCTGTTTTTT. This encodes CASSPWTGPNTGELFF.

This clone has only one observation. The chain combines TRBV27 with TRBJ2-6, with TRBD1 identical over 9 bases. The CDR3 sequence is 19 residues long. The germline CDR1 and CDR2 sequences are MNHEY and SMNVEV (reference sequence). Trimming at V came to 5 bases and at J to 0 bases, leaving 11 bases not matched to a gene. The CDR3, as DNA: TGTGCCAGCAGTAAAAATCCGGGACAGGGAAGCTCTGGGGCCAACGTCCTGACTTTC. This sequence encodes CASSKNPGQGSSGANVLTF.

The chain uses TRBV5-4 and TRBJ2-7; D not resolved. The ends were cut back, 5 bases at V and 4 bases at J, with 22 bases in the middle. CDR1 is SGHNT, CDR2 YYREEE, per germline (reference sequence). The CDR3 spans 16 residues. CDR3: CASSGVGSPRIYEQYF. The CDR3 DNA reads as TGTGCCAGCAGTGGAGTAGGGTCACCCAGGATTTACGAGCAGTACTTC.

The CDR3 loop is CASSLATGDGYTF. The CDR3, as DNA: TGTGCCAGCAGCTTGGCGACAGGGGATGGCTACACCTTC. V is TRBV7-2 and J is TRBJ1-2, with 8 nucleotides matching TRBD1. The CDR3 spans 13 residues. With V trimmed by 3 bases and J by 6 bases, 3 bases remained unmatched. CDR1 SGHTA and CDR2 FQGNSA come from the germline V gene.

This chain uses TRBV3-1 (or the pseudogene TRBV3-2) with TRBJ1-3; D ambiguous. Germline loops: CDR1 LGHDT, CDR2 YNNKEL (reference sequence). This CDR3 region has 15 residues. Trimming took 1 base from V and 5 from J, leaving 12 bases between them. CDR3 amino acids: CASSQVEVGRNTIYF. The DNA of the CDR3 is TGTGCCAGCAGCCAAGTTGAAGTGGGGAGAAACACCATATATTTT.

This rearrangement joins TRBV29-1 to TRBJ1-5; weak D call: TRBD1 (5 bases). Germline-derived CDR1 and CDR2 are SQVTM and ANQGSEA. The CDR3 loop spans 14 amino acids. V lost 7 bases, J lost 2 bases, and 15 bases lay in between. CDR3 residues: CSGYQGRRNQPQHF. CDR3 in DNA: TGCAGCGGGTACCAGGGACGTCGCAATCAGCCCCAGCATTTT.

The table lists this clone with a count of one. The chain links TRBV6-5 to TRBJ1-1; D might be TRBD1 (5 bases). The CDR3 runs 15 residues. CDR1 MNHEY and CDR2 SVGAGI come from the germline V gene. V lost 2 bases to trimming and J lost 5 bases, with 15 bases between them. CDR3 DNA sequence: TGTGCCAGCAGTTACACCCCAGGGCGGAGTACTGAAGCTTTCTTT. It is translated as CASSYTPGRSTEAFF.

The gene calls are TRBV7-3 and TRBJ2-3; perhaps TRBD2 as D (6 bases). V was pared by 2 bases and J by 5 bases, with 17 bases between. The length of the CDR3 is 16 residues. CDR1 is SGHTA and CDR2 is FQGTGA in the germline V gene. CDR3 DNA sequence: TGTGCCAGCAGCTTATACGGAGCGGGCCGCAGAGATACGCAGTATTTT. Its translation is CASSLYGAGRRDTQYF.

The chain uses TRBV5-1 and TRBJ1-1; the D is unclear. Germline CDR1 is SGHRS and CDR2 is YFSETQ. V shed 0 bases and J shed 1 base, with 13 bases lying between them. The CDR3 is made up of 16 amino acids. The CDR3 here is CASSLEGQDSNTEAFF. CDR3 bases: TGCGCCAGCAGCTTGGAAGGCCAGGACTCGAACACTGAAGCTTTCTTT.

The CDR3 loop is CASSERAFPYEQYF. CDR3 nucleotides: TGTGCCAGCAGCGAGCGGGCGTTCCCCTACGAGCAGTACTTC. The chain uses TRBV5-4 and TRBJ2-7; D possibly corresponds to TRBD2 (6 bases). Germline V gene sequence: CDR1 SGHNT, CDR2 YYREEE (reference sequence). The CDR3 runs to 14 residues. V lost 4 bases, J lost 2 bases, and 13 bases lay in between.

The chain employs TRBV18 and TRBJ2-2; D uncertain. Germline-derived CDR1 and CDR2 are KGHSH and LQKENI. V gave up 3 bases and J gave up 1 base, with 9 bases separating them. The CDR3 spans 15 residues. Here the CDR3 reads CASSPIVGNTGELFF. The CDR3 DNA sequence: TGTGCCAGCTCACCTATAGTCGGGAACACCGGGGAGCTGTTTTTT.

The chain uses TRBV11-1 and TRBJ1-3; 7 bases agree with TRBD1. The trim removed 4 bases at V and 4 bases at J, leaving 4 bases unmatched. The CDR3 has 14 residues. Germline-derived CDR1 and CDR2 are SGHAT and FQDESV (reference sequence). Here the CDR3 reads CASSSQGNGNTIYF. The CDR3 nucleotides are TGTGCCAGCAGCTCACAGGGGAACGGAAACACCATATATTTT.

This clone came up once. The CDR3 sequence is CASSITGAQSGANVLTF. As DNA, the CDR3 is TGTGCCAGCAGTATAACCGGGGCTCAGTCTGGGGCCAACGTCCTGACTTTC. The gene calls are TRBV27 and TRBJ2-6, with D perhaps matching TRBD1 or TRBD2 (5 bases each). The CDR3 runs to 17 residues. Germline CDR1 MNHEY, CDR2 SMNVEV (reference sequence). The V gene lost 5 bases and the J gene lost 1 base, with 15 bases spanning the gap.

The rearrangement uses TRBV9 and TRBJ1-1; D gene uncertain. Germline assignment: CDR1 SGDLS and CDR2 YYNGEE. V gave up 0 bases and J gave up 4 bases, with 7 bases separating them. The CDR3 is 13 amino acids. The CDR3 region is CASSVGWGTEAFF. In DNA form, the CDR3 reads TGTGCCAGCAGCGTAGGTTGGGGCACTGAAGCTTTCTTT.